The present TCR beta chain was sequenced within a study of identical twins. Notes on the study in general: Excess sharing between twins was weaker in beta out-of-frame sequences. Modelling approaches yielded underestimates of out-of-frame TCR alpha sharing between monozygotic twins.

Healthy Caucasians, and only they, were the donors. Details on this clonotype: No antigen is known for it.

Each CDR3 protein gets one entry after TCRdb re-called the 5' RACE reads with MiXCR. The sample records about 480,000 distinct CDR3 sequences, 12% to 15% being singletons. These same records also appear under a second study, on yellow fever vaccine responses in identical twins.

This TCR was recovered from a woman aged 18-29 years in good health. Sequenced: CD4+ T cells sorted from blood.

CDR3 protein: CSATGLHPNTDTQYF. The CDR3, as DNA: TGCAGTGCGACGGGACTTCACCCGAACACAGATACGCAGTATTTT. The rearrangement links TRBV20-1 to TRBJ2-3; weak D call: TRBD2 (6 bases). Between the trimmed V and J ends, which lost 6 bases and 2 bases, there was a span of 18 bases. Looked up from germline, CDR1 is DFQATT and CDR2 is SNEGSKA (reference sequence). The CDR3 runs 15 residues.